This T cell receptor (beta chain) was captured in a study of cytotoxic CD8 clonotypes in ibrutinib-treated CLL. Whole-study results and caveats: Relative to age-matched healthy donors, clonality at baseline was higher, and it tracked circulating CD8+ T-cell counts.

Trimming removed 0 bases at V and 10 bases at J, with 12 bases between. The CDR3 contains 13 residues. Germline CDR1 reads KGHSH; CDR2 reads LQKENI. In the case of this clone: What it binds is not known.

This table comes from immunoSEQ multiplex PCR, and its TCRdb copy is limited to in-frame clones, with some not included. This table has about 300,000 clones, roughly 70% appearing once. Sequenced material: PBMCs, taken after 36 months of ibrutinib treatment. This chain joins TRBV18 and TRBJ1-1; D remains ambiguous. This TCR derives from a human donor with chronic lymphocytic leukemia. The CDR3 here is CASSPPLTYTAFF. Written as DNA, the CDR3 is TGTGCCAGCTCACCACCCCTTACTTATACAGCTTTCTTT.